This T cell receptor beta chain was found in a study of shared clonotypes between healthy human individuals. In the CD4+ fraction, cells were divided into CD45RA+ naive and CD45RA-negative memory subsets. Using immunoSEQ multiplex PCR, the repertoire was profiled, and TCRdb retains in-frame clones only, with some absent. Of about 2.4 million clones in the sample, approximately 94% are singletons; the top ten hold more than 0.12%. Findings and limits, study-wide: Donors were few, which limited the genetic and exposure-history diversity represented.

Unmatched junction bases numbered 3, after V lost 5 bases and J lost 0 bases. This CDR3 region has 16 residues. Germline loops: CDR1 SGHTA, CDR2 FQGNSA. Turning to this clone: Antigen: not known.

This sequence was found in a man aged 18 to 30 in good health. The V and J genes are TRBV7-2 and TRBJ2-2, with 10 bases matching TRBD2. Material for sequencing was naive CD4+ T cells sorted from blood. The subset is: CD45RA+ positively selected. This CDR3 is CASSQGTSANTGELFF. The CDR3 DNA reads as TGTGCCAGCAGCCAAGGGACTAGCGCGAACACCGGGGAGCTGTTTTTT.